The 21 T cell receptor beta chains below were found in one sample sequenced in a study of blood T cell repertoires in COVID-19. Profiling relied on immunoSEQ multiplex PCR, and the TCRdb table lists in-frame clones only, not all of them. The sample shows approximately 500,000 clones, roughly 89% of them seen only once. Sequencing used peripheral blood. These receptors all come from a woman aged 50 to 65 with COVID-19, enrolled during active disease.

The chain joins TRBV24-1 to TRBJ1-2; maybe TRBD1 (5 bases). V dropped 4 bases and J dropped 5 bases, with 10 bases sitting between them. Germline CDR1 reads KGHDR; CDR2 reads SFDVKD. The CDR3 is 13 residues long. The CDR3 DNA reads TGTGCCACCAGTGAATCAGGGTGGTATGGCTACACCTTC. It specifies CATSESGWYGYTF.

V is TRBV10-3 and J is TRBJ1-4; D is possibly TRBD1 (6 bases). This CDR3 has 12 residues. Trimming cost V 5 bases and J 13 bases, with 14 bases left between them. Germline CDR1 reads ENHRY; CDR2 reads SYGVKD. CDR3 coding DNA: TGTGCCATCAGTCTCGAGGGGGGGAGACTGTTTTTT. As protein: CAISLEGGRLFF.

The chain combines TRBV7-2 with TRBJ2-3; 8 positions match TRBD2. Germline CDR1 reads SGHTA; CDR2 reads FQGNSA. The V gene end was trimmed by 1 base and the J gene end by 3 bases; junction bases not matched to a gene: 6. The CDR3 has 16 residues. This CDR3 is CASSLVSSGGTDTQYF. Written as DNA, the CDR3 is TGTGCCAGCAGCTTAGTGTCCAGCGGGGGAACAGATACGCAGTATTTT.

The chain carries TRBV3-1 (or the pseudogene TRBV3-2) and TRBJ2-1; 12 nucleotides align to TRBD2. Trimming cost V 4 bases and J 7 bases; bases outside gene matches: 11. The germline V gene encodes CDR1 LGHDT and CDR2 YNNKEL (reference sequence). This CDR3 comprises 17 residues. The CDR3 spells CASSRWTSGDRPNEQFF. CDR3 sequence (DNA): TGTGCCAGCAGCCGTTGGACTAGCGGGGATCGTCCGAATGAGCAGTTCTTC.

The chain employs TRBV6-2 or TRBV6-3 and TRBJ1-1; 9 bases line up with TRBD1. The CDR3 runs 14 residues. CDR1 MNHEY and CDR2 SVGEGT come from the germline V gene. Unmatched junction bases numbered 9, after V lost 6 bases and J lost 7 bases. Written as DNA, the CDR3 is TGTGCCAGCAGCCCGGGACAGGGTAGGGTTGAAGCTTTCTTT. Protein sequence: CASSPGQGRVEAFF.

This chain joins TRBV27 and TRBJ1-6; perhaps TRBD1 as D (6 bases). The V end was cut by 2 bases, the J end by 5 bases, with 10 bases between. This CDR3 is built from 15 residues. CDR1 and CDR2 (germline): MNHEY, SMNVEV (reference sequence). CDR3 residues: CASSLLGHNNSPLHF. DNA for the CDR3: TGTGCCAGCAGTTTACTGGGACACAATAATTCACCCCTCCACTTT.

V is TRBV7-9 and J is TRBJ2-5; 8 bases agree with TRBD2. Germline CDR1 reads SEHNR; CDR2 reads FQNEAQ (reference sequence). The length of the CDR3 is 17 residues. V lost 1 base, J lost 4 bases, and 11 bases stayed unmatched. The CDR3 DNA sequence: TGTGCCAGCAGCTTAGAGCGCGGGGGGCCCCCCATAGAGACCCAGTACTTC. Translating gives CASSLERGGPPIETQYF.

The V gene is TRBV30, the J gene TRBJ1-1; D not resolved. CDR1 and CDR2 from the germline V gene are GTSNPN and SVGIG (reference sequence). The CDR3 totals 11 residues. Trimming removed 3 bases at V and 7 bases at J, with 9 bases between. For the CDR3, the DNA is TGTGCCTGGAGCAGAAGTAATGAAGCTTTCTTT. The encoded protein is CAWSRSNEAFF.

The CDR3 DNA follows: TGTGCCAGCAGCTTGGGACTAGCGGGCGAGACCCAGTACTTC. Protein sequence: CASSLGLAGETQYF. V is TRBV5-4 and J is TRBJ2-5; 10 bases align to TRBD2. Trimming at V came to 0 bases and at J to 5 bases, leaving 1 base not matched to a gene. CDR3 size: 14 residues. The V gene's germline CDR1 is SGHNT and CDR2 YYREEE (reference sequence). Full variable domain (remainder filled in from reference TRBV5-4 and TRBJ2-5): ETGVTQSPTHLIKTRGQQVTLRCSSQSGHNTVSWYQQALGQGPQFIFQYYREEENGRGNFPPRFSGLQFPNYSSELNVNALELDDSALYLCASSLGLAGETQYFGPGTRLLVL.

The CDR3 coding sequence is TGTGCCAGCAGGCCTTTGAGAGACAACTACGAGCAGTACTTC. Encoded protein: CASRPLRDNYEQYF. The gene calls are TRBV6-5 and TRBJ2-7, with D hard to call. The CDR3 extends over 14 amino acids. Trimming removed 6 bases at V and 3 bases at J, with 15 bases between. CDR1 MNHEY and CDR2 SVGAGI come from the germline V gene.

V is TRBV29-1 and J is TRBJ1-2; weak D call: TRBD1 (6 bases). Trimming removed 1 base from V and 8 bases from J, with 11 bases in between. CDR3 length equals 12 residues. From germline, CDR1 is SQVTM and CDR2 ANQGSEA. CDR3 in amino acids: CSVEASDRGYTF. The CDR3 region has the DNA TGCAGCGTTGAAGCCAGCGACAGGGGCTACACCTTC.

The CDR3: CASSPPDRVLGYTF. DNA of the CDR3: TGTGCCAGCTCACCACCGGACAGGGTTTTAGGCTACACCTTC. The chain combines TRBV18 with TRBJ1-2; TRBD1 matches 8 bases. After removal of 0 bases from V and 8 bases from J, the junction contained 5 bases not matched to a gene. This CDR3 has 14 amino acids. Looked up from germline, CDR1 is KGHSH and CDR2 is LQKENI.

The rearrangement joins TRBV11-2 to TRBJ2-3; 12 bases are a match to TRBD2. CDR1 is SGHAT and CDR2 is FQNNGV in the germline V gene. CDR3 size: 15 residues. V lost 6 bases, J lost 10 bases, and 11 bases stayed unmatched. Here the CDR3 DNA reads TGTGCCAGCAGTGGGACTAGCGGGCGCAGAGTGGCGCAGTATTTT. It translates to CASSGTSGRRVAQYF.

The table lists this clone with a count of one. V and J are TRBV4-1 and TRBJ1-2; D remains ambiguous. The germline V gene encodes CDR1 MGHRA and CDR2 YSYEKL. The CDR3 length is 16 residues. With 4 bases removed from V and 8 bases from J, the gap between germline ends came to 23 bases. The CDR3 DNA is TGCGCCAGCAGCCCATATCGGACTTTCCGAACGGAGGGCTACACCTTC. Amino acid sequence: CASSPYRTFRTEGYTF.

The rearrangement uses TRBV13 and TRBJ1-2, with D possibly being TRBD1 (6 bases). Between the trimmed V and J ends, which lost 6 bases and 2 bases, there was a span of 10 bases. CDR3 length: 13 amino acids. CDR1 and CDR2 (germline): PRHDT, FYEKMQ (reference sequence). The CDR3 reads CASREGGNYGYTF. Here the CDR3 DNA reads TGTGCCAGCAGAGAGGGGGGGAACTATGGCTACACCTTC.

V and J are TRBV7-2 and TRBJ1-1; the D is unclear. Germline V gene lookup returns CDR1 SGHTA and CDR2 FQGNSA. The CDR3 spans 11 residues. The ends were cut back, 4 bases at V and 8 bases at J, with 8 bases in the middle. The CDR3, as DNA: TGTGCCAGCAGCTGGGCAAGCGAAGCTTTCTTT. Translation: CASSWASEAFF.

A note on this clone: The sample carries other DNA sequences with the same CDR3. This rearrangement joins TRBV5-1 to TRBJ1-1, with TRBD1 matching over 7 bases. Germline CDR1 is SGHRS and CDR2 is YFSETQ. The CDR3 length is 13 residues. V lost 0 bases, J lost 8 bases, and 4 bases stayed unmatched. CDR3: CASSLGQGREAFF. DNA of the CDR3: TGCGCCAGCAGCTTGGGACAGGGTAGGGAAGCTTTCTTT.

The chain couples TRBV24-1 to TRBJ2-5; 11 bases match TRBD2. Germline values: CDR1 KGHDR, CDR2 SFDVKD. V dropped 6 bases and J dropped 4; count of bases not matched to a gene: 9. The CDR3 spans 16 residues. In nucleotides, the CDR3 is TGTGCCACCAGTTCCCCACTAGCGGGGGAACTAGAGACCCAGTACTTC. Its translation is CATSSPLAGELETQYF.

The CDR3 DNA follows: TGTGCCAGCAGCCGACAGGGGATGGACTATGGCTACACCTTC. This gives the protein CASSRQGMDYGYTF. The V gene is TRBV9, the J gene TRBJ1-2; 8 bases are shared with TRBD1. Trimming removed 4 bases from V and 3 bases from J; junction bases left unmatched: 5. Germline V gene sequence: CDR1 SGDLS, CDR2 YYNGEE. The CDR3 is 14 amino acids.

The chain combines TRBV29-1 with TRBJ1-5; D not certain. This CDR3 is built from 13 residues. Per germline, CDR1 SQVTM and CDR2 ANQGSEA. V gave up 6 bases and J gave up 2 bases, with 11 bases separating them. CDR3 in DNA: TGCAGCGTCGTGGTGGGCGGCAATCAGCCCCAGCATTTT. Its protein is CSVVVGGNQPQHF.

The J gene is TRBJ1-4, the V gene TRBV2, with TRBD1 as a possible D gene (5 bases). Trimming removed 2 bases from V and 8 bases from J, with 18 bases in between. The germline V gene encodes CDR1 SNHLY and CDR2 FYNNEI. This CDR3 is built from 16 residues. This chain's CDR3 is CASSESPRVQREKLFF. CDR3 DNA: TGTGCCAGCAGTGAAAGCCCCAGGGTGCAGAGGGAAAAACTGTTTTTT.